Listed here are 2 T cell receptor beta chains from one sample, sequenced in a study of control samples from healthy donors and cancer patients. TCRdb's table, derived via immunoSEQ multiplex PCR, lists solely in-frame clones and lacks some. The sample contains some 110,000 clones, approximately 92% of which appear only once. The material sequenced was PBMCs. The receptor set was obtained from a woman aged 50 to 65 with colorectal cancer.

The chain joins TRBV20-1 to TRBJ1-2; D is perhaps TRBD1 (6 bases). The CDR3 runs 11 residues. Germline CDR1 is DFQATT and CDR2 is SNEGSKA (reference sequence). The ends were cut back, 5 bases at V and 6 bases at J, with 10 bases in the middle. This CDR3 reads CSAPTGNGYTF. The CDR3 nucleotides read TGCAGTGCTCCGACAGGAAATGGCTACACCTTC.

The rearrangement uses TRBV12-5 and TRBJ1-1; D gene ambiguous. Germline CDR1 is LGHNT and CDR2 is FRNRAP. The CDR3 loop spans 13 amino acids. Deletions cut 8 bases from V and 3 bases from J, with 13 bases between. The CDR3, as DNA: TGTGCTAGTTTTTTTCGCCCGGACACTGAAGCTTTCTTT. Protein product: CASFFRPDTEAFF.